This TCR beta chain was retrieved from a study of blood T cell repertoires in COVID-19. On the study more broadly: COVID-19 samples, acute and convalescent, were from the United States, Italy and Spain. The cDNA or gDNA used as material had been derived from T cells, B-cell-depleted T cells, or PBMCs.

Assay used: immunoSEQ multiplex PCR; TCRdb lists only in-frame clones, some missing. Of around 37,000 clones listed, 75% to 90% are singletons. In germline, CDR1 is SGHTA, CDR2 FQGNSA. The J segment lost 6 bases and the V segment lost 7 bases, leaving 6 bases of the junction unmatched. This CDR3 has 14 amino acids. Source material: peripheral blood. This clonotype originated in a man aged 60-69 years with acute or convalescent COVID-19. The chain recombines TRBV7-2 with TRBJ2-2, with 9 bases identical to TRBD2. The CDR3 loop is CASKWREGAGELFF. CDR3 in DNA: TGTGCCAGCAAGTGGCGGGAGGGCGCCGGGGAGCTGTTTTTT.